This T cell receptor beta chain comes out of a study of cytomegalovirus exposure and HLA in healthy donors. Whole-study findings and limits: 87-base-pair reads could not separate some V segments, including TRBV6-2 and TRBV6-3.

The CDR3 runs to 13 residues. V was pared by 2 bases and J by 11 bases, with 14 bases between. Germline CDR1 SGHRS, CDR2 YFSETQ. In regard to this clone: Its antigen is as yet unknown.

60 Vbeta and 13 Jbeta primers were used in PCR. Sequenced by immunoSEQ multiplex PCR; TCRdb stores in-frame clones only, minus some. Of 85,000 to 100,000 clones in the sample, roughly four fifths were seen once. The TCR comes from a human donor in good health. This rearrangement joins TRBV5-1 to TRBJ1-5; D unclear. The specimen sequenced was PBMCs. The CDR3 reads CASSLGGSSTQHF. Written as DNA, the CDR3 is TGCGCCAGCAGCTTAGGAGGTTCTAGTACCCAGCATTTT.